Below are 21 T cell receptor beta chains sequenced from a single sample in a study of cytomegalovirus exposure and HLA in healthy donors. Primers included in the PCR were 60 Vbeta and 13 Jbeta primers. Assay: immunoSEQ multiplex PCR; the TCRdb copy retains only in-frame clones and omits some. The sample carries 200,000 or so clones, around four fifths recorded once. Source material: PBMCs. Receptors originate from a young woman in good health and CMV-seronegative.

The gene calls are TRBV4-1 and TRBJ2-7; 7 nucleotides line up with TRBD2. After removal of 1 base from V and 3 bases from J, the junction contained 12 bases not matched to a gene. Germline CDR1 is MGHRA and CDR2 is YSYEKL. The CDR3 length is 17 residues. CDR3 region: CASSQGMMTSRGYEQYF. CDR3 nucleotides: TGCGCCAGCAGCCAAGGGATGATGACTAGCCGGGGCTACGAGCAGTACTTC.

The V call is TRBV7-3, the J call TRBJ1-1, with D maybe TRBD1 (5 bases). Trimming took 4 bases from V and 5 from J, leaving 11 bases between them. The V gene's germline CDR1 is SGHTA and CDR2 FQGTGA. This CDR3 is 13 amino acids long. CDR3 DNA sequence: TGTGCCAGCAGCTCGGGGGTGGGAACTGAAGCTTTCTTT. This encodes CASSSGVGTEAFF.

The chain couples TRBV5-5 to TRBJ1-5, with TRBD1 as a possible D gene (5 bases). Germline values: CDR1 SGHKS, CDR2 YYEKEE (reference sequence). The CDR3 is 15 residues long. V dropped 3 bases and J dropped 7 bases, with 17 bases sitting between them. As DNA, the CDR3 is TGTGCCAGCAGCTCGGGGCGGGGAGGTGGGCAGCCCCAGCATTTT. Its translation: CASSSGRGGGQPQHF.

The chain uses TRBV5-1 and TRBJ2-3, with 14 positions matching TRBD2. The CDR3 is 16 residues long. The V gene's germline CDR1 is SGHRS and CDR2 YFSETQ. J lost 6 bases, V lost 4 bases, and 7 bases had no gene match. The CDR3 region has the DNA TGCGCCAGCAGCCTGGGACTAGCGGGGGTGTCGGATACGCAGTATTTT. Translated: CASSLGLAGVSDTQYF.

V and J are TRBV10-3 and TRBJ2-1; D may be TRBD2 (6 bases). The CDR3 consists of 13 residues. Germline V lookup: CDR1 ENHRY, CDR2 SYGVKD. Trimming removed 3 bases from V and 7 bases from J, with 10 bases in between. CDR3 in amino acids: CAISELAMNEQFF. The CDR3 DNA reads TGTGCCATCAGTGAACTAGCAATGAATGAGCAGTTCTTC.

The chain has TRBV18 and TRBJ1-1; 7 bases line up with TRBD1. The germline CDR1 and CDR2 sequences are KGHSH and LQKENI. Losses at the gene ends were 2 bases for V and 8 bases for J; bases not matched to a gene: 5. The CDR3 length is 13 residues. CDR3 sequence: CASSPLAGQEAFF. CDR3 coding DNA: TGTGCCAGCTCACCATTGGCGGGACAGGAAGCTTTCTTT. Full variable domain (remainder filled in from reference TRBV18 and TRBJ1-1): NAGVMQNPRHLVRRRGQEARLRCSPMKGHSHVYWYRQLPEEGLKFMVYLQKENIIDESGMPKERFSAEFPKEGPSILRIQQVVRGDSAAYFCASSPLAGQEAFFGQGTRLTVV.

The genes are TRBV5-1 and TRBJ2-5; D may be TRBD1 (5 bases). Trimming left V 4 bases short and J 2 bases short, with 12 bases between. Germline V gene lookup returns CDR1 SGHRS and CDR2 YFSETQ. The CDR3 has 14 residues. The CDR3 protein is CASSVVGEQETQYF. The CDR3 bases are TGCGCCAGCAGCGTTGTAGGGGAACAAGAGACCCAGTACTTC. Looking up the rest from reference TRBV5-1 and TRBJ2-5 gives the full variable domain: KAGVTQTPRYLIKTRGQQVTLSCSPISGHRSVSWYQQTPGQGLQFLFEYFSETQRNKGNFPGRFSGRQFSNSRSEMNVSTLELGDSALYLCASSVVGEQETQYFGPGTRLLVL.

The sample holds one count of this clone. The chain links TRBV13 to TRBJ2-5; 10 nucleotides agree with TRBD2. Germline CDR1 PRHDT, CDR2 FYEKMQ (reference sequence). Trimming removed 4 bases from V and 11 bases from J; junction bases left unmatched: 7. This CDR3 region has 13 residues. CDR3 amino acids: CASSYQRGGEQYF. The CDR3 bases are TGTGCCAGCAGCTACCAGCGGGGGGGAGAGCAGTACTTC. The full variable domain, in which reference TRBV13 and TRBJ2-5 provide the parts outside the CDR3, is AAGVIQSPRHLIKEKRETATLKCYPIPRHDTVYWYQQGPGQDPQFLISFYEKMQSDKGSIPDRFSAQQFSDYHSELNMSSLELGDSALYFCASSYQRGGEQYFGPGTRLLVL.

This chain uses TRBV10-3 with TRBJ2-7; 9 bases match TRBD2. The germline V gene encodes CDR1 ENHRY and CDR2 SYGVKD. This CDR3 region has 20 residues. Trimming at V came to 5 bases and at J to 0 bases, leaving 20 bases not matched to a gene. DNA of the CDR3: TGTGCCATCAGTCCCAGCCTCCTCGGGACTAGCTTAGCCTCCTCCTACGAGCAGTACTTC. This encodes CAISPSLLGTSLASSYEQYF.

This clone appeared once. J is TRBJ2-3 and V is TRBV2, with D perhaps TRBD1 (6 bases). The CDR3 consists of 15 residues. The germline V gene has CDR1 SNHLY and CDR2 FYNNEI. V was clipped by 8 bases and J by 0 bases, with 15 bases between them. The CDR3 sequence is CASSEGTSSTDTQYF. DNA of the CDR3: TGTGCCAGCTCCGAGGGGACATCTAGCACAGATACGCAGTATTTT.

The chain links TRBV10-3 to TRBJ1-5; 7 bases map to TRBD1. Germline values: CDR1 ENHRY, CDR2 SYGVKD. The CDR3 has 14 residues. J lost 3 bases, V lost 7 bases, and 6 bases had no gene match. Here the CDR3 DNA reads TGTGCCATCAATGACGGGACAGTCAATCAGCCCCAGCATTTT. It specifies CAINDGTVNQPQHF.

The V gene is TRBV19, the J gene TRBJ2-3, with D possibly TRBD2 on 5 matching bases. The CDR3 consists of 15 residues. Germline V gene data show CDR1 as LNHDA and CDR2 as SQIVND (reference sequence). The V and J ends lost 3 bases and 2 bases respectively, with 12 bases between them. DNA for the CDR3: TGTGCCAGTAGTATTTCCGGGGTGATCACAGATACGCAGTATTTT. Its translation is CASSISGVITDTQYF.

The genes are TRBV2 and TRBJ2-5, with a possible D match to TRBD2 (7 bases). The CDR3 spans 14 residues. Trimming stripped 1 base from V and 3 bases from J, with 9 bases between. Looked up from germline, CDR1 is SNHLY and CDR2 is FYNNEI. The CDR3 protein is CASSEGGGKETQYF. CDR3 bases: TGTGCCAGCAGTGAAGGGGGGGGCAAAGAGACCCAGTACTTC. The complete variable domain, with remaining parts taken from reference TRBV2 and TRBJ2-5, reads EPEVTQTPSHQVTQMGQEVILRCVPISNHLYFYWYRQILGQKVEFLVSFYNNEISEKSEIFDDQFSVERPDGSNFTLKIRSTKLEDSAMYFCASSEGGGKETQYFGPGTRLLVL.

This clone occurred a few times. V and J are TRBV19 and TRBJ1-3, with D uncertain. From germline, CDR1 is LNHDA and CDR2 SQIVND (reference sequence). This CDR3 spans 14 amino acids. Trimming cost V 7 bases and J 2 bases, with 12 bases left between them. The CDR3: CASTISPAGNTIYF. The CDR3 coding sequence is TGTGCCAGTACTATTTCCCCGGCTGGAAACACCATATATTTT.

This sequence joins TRBV6-5 and TRBJ2-7; a possible D gene is TRBD2 (5 bases). The CDR3 runs to 14 residues. Germline loops: CDR1 MNHEY, CDR2 SVGAGI. V shed 0 bases and J shed 5 bases, with 11 bases lying between them. The CDR3 loop is CASSYSWEPHEQYF. CDR3 nucleotides: TGTGCCAGCAGTTACTCGTGGGAGCCTCACGAGCAGTACTTC.

The chain joins TRBV9 to TRBJ2-1; D call uncertain. Germline values: CDR1 SGDLS, CDR2 YYNGEE. The CDR3 is made up of 13 amino acids. The V gene lost 0 bases and the J gene lost 7 bases, with 8 bases spanning the gap. CDR3 nucleotide sequence: TGTGCCAGCAGCGTAGTGGGCAGAAATGAGCAGTTCTTC. Protein sequence: CASSVVGRNEQFF.

This clone was recorded once. This rearrangement joins TRBV15 to TRBJ2-2; TRBD2 might be the D (5 bases). Germline V gene data show CDR1 as LNHNV and CDR2 as YYDKDF (reference sequence). The CDR3 length is 17 residues. The V end was cut by 0 bases, the J end by 0 bases, with 11 bases between. CDR3 loop: CATSRDQAATNTGELFF. The CDR3 DNA is TGTGCCACCAGCAGAGATCAAGCGGCGACGAACACCGGGGAGCTGTTTTTT.

The chain carries TRBV9 and TRBJ2-5; 8 nucleotides line up with TRBD1. The germline CDR1 and CDR2 sequences are SGDLS and YYNGEE. V shed 3 bases and J 3 bases; nucleotides not matched to a gene: 13. CDR3 length equals 17 residues. The CDR3 nucleotides read TGTGCCAGCAGCGACCCGGTGGCCGACAGGGGAGAAGAGACCCAGTACTTC. Amino acids: CASSDPVADRGEETQYF.

V and J are TRBV28 and TRBJ2-1; tentatively, D is TRBD2 (6 bases). The CDR3 covers 16 residues. The germline V gene has CDR1 MDHEN and CDR2 SYDVKM. V lost 2 bases to trimming and J lost 5 bases, with 16 bases between them. For the CDR3, the DNA is TGTGCCAGCAGTTTAAATGGCGGGAAAATAGACAATGAGCAGTTCTTC. Amino acid sequence: CASSLNGGKIDNEQFF. The full variable domain, with the rest looked up from reference TRBV28 and TRBJ2-1, is DVKVTQSSRYLVKRTGEKVFLECVQDMDHENMFWYRQDPGLGLRLIYFSYDVKMKEKGDIPEGYSVSREKKERFSLILESASTNQTSMYLCASSLNGGKIDNEQFFGPGTRLTVL.

The rearrangement links TRBV2 to TRBJ2-3; D ambiguous. The ends were cut back, 6 bases at V and 7 bases at J, with 8 bases in the middle. Germline loops: CDR1 SNHLY, CDR2 FYNNEI. There are 11 residues in the CDR3. In DNA, the CDR3 is TGTGCCAGCAGCAAGGAGTATACGCAGTATTTT. Its protein is CASSKEYTQYF.

The V gene is TRBV27, the J gene TRBJ1-4; 7 bases align to TRBD1. Per germline, CDR1 MNHEY and CDR2 SMNVEV (reference sequence). V shed 6 bases and J 3 bases; nucleotides not matched to a gene: 7. The CDR3 loop spans 15 amino acids. CDR3 amino acids: CASRPSGGANEKLFF. The CDR3 DNA reads TGTGCCAGCAGACCATCAGGGGGAGCTAATGAAAAACTGTTTTTT.